This is a list of T cell receptor beta chains from one sample in a study of T cells in narcolepsy. Profiled with immunoSEQ multiplex PCR; TCRdb holds only in-frame clones, not every one. Of 36,000 or so clones in the sample, roughly 87% were seen once. The sequenced material came from CD45RA- memory CD4+ T cells from PBMCs. These receptors all stem from a human donor with narcolepsy. CDR3s include the opening cysteine and the closing phenylalanine or tryptophan. D genes are given only for firm matches. Clone size appears in some rows only: once, few, many, or a class for an expanded clone.

J gene	clone size	D gene	V gene	CDR3 DNA	CDR3 protein
TRBJ2-1	once	TRBD2	TRBV11-1	TGTGCCAGCAGCTTACGGCGGGGGGGTAGTGAGCAGTTCTTC	CASSLRRGGSEQFF
TRBJ1-1	.	TRBD1	TRBV5-1	TGCGCCAGCAGCTACCTATCAGGGGGAAGGGCGAACACTGAAGCTTTCTTT	CASSYLSGGRANTEAFF
TRBJ2-3	.	TRBD1	TRBV30	TGTGCCTGGAGTGGGTCTACAGGGGGAGGAGCAGATACGCAGTATTTT	CAWSGSTGGGADTQYF
TRBJ1-6	.	TRBD1	TRBV30	TGTGCCTGGAGTGAGGGGGCGCGCAATTCACCCCTCCACTTT	CAWSEGARNSPLHF
TRBJ2-3	.	.	TRBV5-6	TGTGCCAGCAGCTTGCATAGCGGTCCTAGCACAGATACGCAGTATTTT	CASSLHSGPSTDTQYF
TRBJ2-5	.	.	TRBV7-9	TGTGCCAGCAGCTTAGGCAGGGTAGCTCAAGAGACCCAGTACTTC	CASSLGRVAQETQYF
TRBJ1-1	.	.	TRBV11-3	TGTGCCAGCAGCTTAGATTTGAACACTGAAGCTTTCTTT	CASSLDLNTEAFF
TRBJ2-7	few	.	TRBV6-1	TGTGCCATAGACAGCCTAGGGAACGAGCAGTACTTC	CAIDSLGNEQYF
TRBJ2-1	.	TRBD2	TRBV5-1	TGCGCCAGCAGCTTGGCTCCTACTAGCGGGAAAAATGAGCAGTTCTTC	CASSLAPTSGKNEQFF
TRBJ2-5	.	TRBD2	TRBV4-1	TGCGCCAGCAGCCAAGACGGCGGGGGACAAGAGACCCAGTACTTC	CASSQDGGGQETQYF
TRBJ2-3	.	.	TRBV7-2	TGTGCCAGCAGCTTAGATAGACTTCGCACAGATACGCAGTATTTT	CASSLDRLRTDTQYF
TRBJ2-2	.	.	TRBV6-1	TGTGCCAGCAGTGAAAATGGGCGTGGCAGGGGGGTTGCCGGGGAGCTGTTTTTT	CASSENGRGRGVAGELFF
TRBJ2-7	.	.	TRBV28	TGTGCCAGCAGACCGACAGGATCCTACGAGCAGTACTTC	CASRPTGSYEQYF
TRBJ1-1	.	.	TRBV28	TGTGCCAGCAGGGTGAGGGGTTACACTGAAGCTTTCTTT	CASRVRGYTEAFF
TRBJ1-1	.	.	TRBV30	TGTGCCTGGAGTGTAAGGGCCCGACAGCCGGCGGGGCTTAACACTGAAGCTTTCTTT	CAWSVRARQPAGLNTEAFF
TRBJ2-7	.	TRBD1	TRBV6-1	TGTGCCAGCAGTCATAGGGACAGGGAGGCCGAGCAGTACTTC	CASSHRDREAEQYF
TRBJ1-6	.	TRBD1	TRBV6-6	TGTACCAGCAGTCGCGGGACAGCCTCCTATAATTCACCCCTCCACTTT	CTSSRGTASYNSPLHF
TRBJ2-7	.	.	TRBV11-2	TGTGCCAGCAGCTTGGGTCCGGGACGGAGCTCCTACGAGCAGTACTTC	CASSLGPGRSSYEQYF
TRBJ2-5	.	TRBD2	TRBV30	TGTGCCTGGAGTAGGGGACTAGGCCAAGAGACCCAGTACTTC	CAWSRGLGQETQYF
TRBJ2-2	.	.	TRBV2	TGTGCCAGCAGTGAACAGGGGATAACCGGGGAGCTGTTTTTT	CASSEQGITGELFF
TRBJ2-2	once	.	TRBV7-2	TGTGCCAGCAGCACCGCCGGGACCCAGAACACCGGGGAGCTGTTTTTT	CASSTAGTQNTGELFF
TRBJ2-7	.	.	TRBV6-5	TGTGCCAGCAGTTACTCACCAGGGCCTCCCTACGAGCAGTACTTC	CASSYSPGPPYEQYF
TRBJ1-5	.	.	TRBV28	TGTGCCAGCAGTTACCGGCAGGTCGATCAGCCCCAGCATTTT	CASSYRQVDQPQHF
TRBJ1-1	few	.	TRBV7-3	TGTGCCAGCAGTTCCTCCCAGGGCACTGAAGCTTTCTTT	CASSSSQGTEAFF
TRBJ2-7	.	TRBD1	TRBV2	TGTGCCAGCAGGACAGGGGGCTTGTACGAGCAGTACTTC	CASRTGGLYEQYF
TRBJ2-5	.	TRBD2	TRBV28	TGTGCCAGCGGACTAGCGGGAGGAACGGGCCAAGAGACCCAGTACTTC	CASGLAGGTGQETQYF